This passage covers 14 T cell receptor beta chains from one sample sequenced in a study of CD8 T cells in ankylosing spondylitis. Their recognized antigens are unknown. TCRdb called the 5' RACE reads again in MiXCR, with one record for every CDR3 protein. The data contain over 600,000 distinct CDR3 sequences, over 15% of them seen just once; the ten biggest clones take up around a fifth. Study outcomes and limitations: For ankylosing spondylitis blood, a TCR beta motif of 7 to 9 highly homologous variants appeared characteristic.

The sample comprised blood, either unsorted or a sorted T cell fraction (not recorded which). These receptor sequences come from a male donor with ankylosing spondylitis.

The chain combines TRBV4-1 with TRBJ2-7; TRBD2 agrees at 11 bases. V was clipped by 0 bases and J by 3 bases; unmatched bases: 7. The CDR3 consists of 17 residues. Germline-derived CDR1 and CDR2 are MGHRA and YSYEKL. The CDR3 loop reads CASSQDPSGTSGYEQYF. The CDR3 DNA is TGCGCCAGCAGCCAAGACCCATCCGGGACTAGCGGCTACGAGCAGTACTTC.

This clonotype was found a few times. The gene calls are TRBV24-1 and TRBJ2-3, with 10 bases matching TRBD2. The CDR3 contains 15 residues. Germline V gene sequence: CDR1 KGHDR, CDR2 SFDVKD. With 8 bases clipped from V and 4 bases from J, the junction kept 8 bases outside the gene matches. The chain's CDR3 is CATKASGRAADTQYF. As DNA, the CDR3 is TGTGCCACCAAGGCCAGCGGGAGGGCCGCAGATACGCAGTATTTT.

This rearrangement joins TRBV11-1 to TRBJ2-3, with 10 bases fitting TRBD1. This CDR3 has 14 amino acids. Germline assignment: CDR1 SGHAT and CDR2 FQDESV (reference sequence). V shed 3 bases and J 6 bases; nucleotides not matched to a gene: 3. DNA of the CDR3: TGTGCCAGCAGCTTCGGACAGGGGGATGATACGCAGTATTTT. Amino acid sequence: CASSFGQGDDTQYF.

V gene TRBV11-2 combines with J gene TRBJ2-2; D tentatively fits TRBD1 or TRBD2 (6 bases each). V was trimmed by 5 bases and J by 1 base, leaving 14 bases between them. CDR1 is SGHAT, CDR2 FQNNGV, per germline. The CDR3 has 16 residues. The CDR3 here is CASSPRGRGNTGELFF. In DNA form, the CDR3 reads TGTGCCAGCAGCCCCCGGGGGCGAGGGAACACCGGGGAGCTGTTTTTT.

This clonotype was counted only a few times. The chain couples TRBV20-1 to TRBJ1-1; 10 positions match TRBD1. The CDR3 has 15 amino acids. The V gene's germline CDR1 is DFQATT and CDR2 SNEGSKA (reference sequence). The V gene end was trimmed by 5 bases and the J gene end by 4 bases; junction bases not matched to a gene: 10. CDR3 nucleotides: TGCAGTGCTTACCCCGGACAGGGGGTCTTCACTGAAGCTTTCTTT. Encoded protein: CSAYPGQGVFTEAFF.

The rearrangement joins TRBV20-1 to TRBJ1-2, with a possible D match to TRBD1 (6 bases). The germline gives CDR1 DFQATT, CDR2 SNEGSKA (reference sequence). Trimming pared 3 bases from V and 2 bases from J, leaving 16 bases between. This CDR3 contains 15 residues. The CDR3 nucleotides are TGCAGTGCTAGTTCAGGGGCTTCAGGGAACTATGGCTACACCTTC. It translates to CSASSGASGNYGYTF.

This clonotype was seen just once. The chain employs TRBV4-3 and TRBJ1-3; 7 nucleotides align to TRBD1. The CDR3 contains 16 residues. CDR1 is LGHNA and CDR2 is YSLEER in the germline V gene. V lost 3 bases to trimming and J lost 4 bases; unmatched junction nucleotides: 9. CDR3 in amino acids: CASSQGGGTDGNTIYF. In nucleotides, the CDR3 is TGCGCCAGCAGCCAGGGAGGGGGGACAGACGGAAACACCATATATTTT.

The genes are TRBV2 and TRBJ2-5; D not resolved. In germline, CDR1 is SNHLY, CDR2 FYNNEI. The ends were cut back, 6 bases at V and 6 bases at J, with 8 bases in the middle. CDR3 length: 11 amino acids. The CDR3 loop is CASSVQKTQYF. The DNA for the CDR3 is TGTGCCAGCAGCGTACAGAAGACCCAGTACTTC. Drawing the rest from reference TRBV2 and TRBJ2-5, the complete variable domain is EPEVTQTPSHQVTQMGQEVILRCVPISNHLYFYWYRQILGQKVEFLVSFYNNEISEKSEIFDDQFSVERPDGSNFTLKIRSTKLEDSAMYFCASSVQKTQYFGPGTRLLVL.

The chain couples TRBV2 to TRBJ2-7; D is uncertain. V lost 6 bases and J 5 bases, leaving 8 bases between the germline ends. Germline V CDR1 and CDR2: SNHLY, FYNNEI. This CDR3 is built from 11 residues. CDR3 region: CASRQSDEQYF. CDR3 nucleotide sequence: TGTGCCAGCAGACAGAGCGACGAGCAGTACTTC. Using reference TRBV2 and TRBJ2-7 for the parts outside the CDR3, the full variable domain is EPEVTQTPSHQVTQMGQEVILRCVPISNHLYFYWYRQILGQKVEFLVSFYNNEISEKSEIFDDQFSVERPDGSNFTLKIRSTKLEDSAMYFCASRQSDEQYFGPGTRLTVT.

The chain recombines TRBV12-3 or TRBV12-4 with TRBJ2-7; 7 nucleotides align to TRBD1. The CDR3 extends over 14 amino acids. Trimming cost V 7 bases and J 3 bases; bases outside gene matches: 9. This CDR3 is CASKDRAVSYEQYF. The CDR3 bases are TGTGCCAGCAAAGACAGGGCAGTGAGCTACGAGCAGTACTTC.

The V and J genes are TRBV3-1 and TRBJ1-3, with D possibly being TRBD1 (5 bases). Germline CDR1 and CDR2: LGHDT and YNNKEL (reference sequence). V lost 7 bases and J 0 bases, leaving 10 bases between the germline ends. The CDR3 contains 14 residues. The CDR3 protein is CASTWDASGNTIYF. CDR3 nucleotide sequence: TGTGCCAGCACTTGGGACGCCTCTGGAAACACCATATATTTT.

This clonotype was counted a few times. V gene TRBV6-2 or TRBV6-3 combines with J gene TRBJ2-7; TRBD2 matches 12 bases. Germline CDR1 MNHEY, CDR2 SVGEGT. Unmatched junction bases numbered 7, after V lost 8 bases and J lost 2 bases. This CDR3 region has 15 residues. In DNA, the CDR3 is TGTGCCAGCGGCTTGCTAGCGGGGGGGCCCTACGAGCAGTACTTC. Translating it yields CASGLLAGGPYEQYF.

The genes are TRBV10-1 and TRBJ2-1; 15 nucleotides agree with TRBD2. J gave up 7 bases and V 5 bases, and 12 bases lay outside the gene matches. This CDR3 has 18 residues. Germline CDR1 WNHNN, CDR2 SYGVQD (reference sequence). CDR3 sequence: CASSRGLAGGDGGNEQFF. The CDR3 nucleotides are TGCGCCAGCAGTCGCGGACTAGCGGGGGGGGACGGAGGTAATGAGCAGTTCTTC.

The chain recombines TRBV10-3 with TRBJ2-1; 8 nucleotides agree with TRBD2. This CDR3 is built from 15 residues. The trim removed 6 bases at V and 8 bases at J, leaving 12 bases unmatched. The germline V gene has CDR1 ENHRY and CDR2 SYGVKD. CDR3 loop: CAIRDSGKTLDEQFF. The DNA of the CDR3 is TGTGCCATCAGGGATAGCGGGAAGACTCTCGATGAGCAGTTCTTC.